This T cell receptor (beta chain) came from a study of blood T cell repertoires in COVID-19. Study information: Samples of COVID-19 (acute and convalescent) were obtained from the United States, Italy and Spain. T cells, B-cell-depleted T cells, or PBMCs provided the cDNA or gDNA that served as material.

In germline, CDR1 is SGDLS, CDR2 YYNGEE. Trimming took 4 bases from V and 2 from J; bases not matched to a gene: 8. This CDR3 is 15 amino acids long. Authors' processing steps: For nucleated cells, counts were estimated from reference gene primer amplification. The data were produced by immunoSEQ multiplex PCR, yet TCRdb's version contains in-frame clones alone and is incomplete. V and J calls and clone size are copied from that table; D and trimming were computed from the DNA. The sample consists of 35,000 to 45,000 clones, almost 90% of them appearing once. The sequencing sample was made of peripheral blood. The sequence was obtained from a human donor in a cohort sampled during active COVID-19. The J gene is TRBJ2-5, the V gene TRBV9; 7 nucleotides align to TRBD2. CDR3 region: CASSPEAGIQETQYF. The CDR3 nucleotides are TGTGCCAGCAGCCCCGAAGCGGGGATACAAGAGACCCAGTACTTC.